Sequencing of this T cell receptor beta chain was carried out in a study of Ad26.COV2.S vaccination and SARS-CoV-2 variants. Study-level findings and limits: Similar non-spike TCR breadth was seen in vaccine and placebo recipients.

The trim removed 3 bases at V and 2 bases at J, leaving 7 bases unmatched. This CDR3 spans 15 amino acids. The germline CDR1 and CDR2 sequences are KGHSH and LQKENI. Turning to this clone: What it binds is unknown.

The sample's treatment: roughly 18 received Ad26.COV2.S at low or high dose, single or two shots; roughly five received placebo; per-sample allocation not given. Samples came from day 63 after the first vaccine or placebo injection. Some clones are missing from TCRdb's copy, which holds only in-frame ones; the method was immunoSEQ multiplex PCR. The sample gives 290,000 or so clones, approximately 87% of which show up once; approximately 3.3% is in the top ten. The rearrangement links TRBV18 to TRBJ2-7; 7 positions match TRBD2. This TCR came from a person aged 18 to 59 who received the Ad26.COV2.S COVID-19 vaccine or a placebo. The sequences come from peripheral blood, collected in a trial of Ad26.COV2.S vaccine versus placebo. The CDR3 bases are TGTGCCAGCTCACCTGCTAGCGGATCCACCTACGAGCAGTACTTC. Its protein is CASSPASGSTYEQYF.